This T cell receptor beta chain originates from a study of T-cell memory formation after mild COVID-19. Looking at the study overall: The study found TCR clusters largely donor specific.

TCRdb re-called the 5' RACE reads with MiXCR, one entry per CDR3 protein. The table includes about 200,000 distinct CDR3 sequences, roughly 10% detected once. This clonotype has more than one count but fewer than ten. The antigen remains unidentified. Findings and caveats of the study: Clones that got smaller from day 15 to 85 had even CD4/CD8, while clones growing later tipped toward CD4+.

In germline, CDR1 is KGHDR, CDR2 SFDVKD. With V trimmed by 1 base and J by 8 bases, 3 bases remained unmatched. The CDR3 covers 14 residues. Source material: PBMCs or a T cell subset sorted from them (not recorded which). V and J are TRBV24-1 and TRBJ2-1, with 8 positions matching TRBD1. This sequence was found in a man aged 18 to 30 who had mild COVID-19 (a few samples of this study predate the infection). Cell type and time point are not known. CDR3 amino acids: CATSDLQGEYEQFF. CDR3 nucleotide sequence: TGTGCCACCAGTGATTTACAGGGGGAATATGAGCAGTTCTTC.